The clone carrying this TCR beta chain was recorded at least ten times. What it binds is unknown. The data are from a study of early T cells in non-severe SARS-CoV-2 infection. In the study overall: Bulk RNA from unsorted whole blood was sequenced; chains were unpaired. Regarding the study as a whole: A preference for anti-spike CD8 responses marked VDJdb matching, which missed private and CD4 specificities.

Separate cDNA molecules each had unique molecular identifiers attached to them. TCRdb analysed the 5' RACE reads with MiXCR anew, one entry per CDR3 protein. The table has about 98,000 distinct CDR3 sequences, roughly 14% seen once. CDR3 length: 16 residues. J lost 8 bases, V lost 5 bases, and 12 bases had no gene match. Germline-derived CDR1 and CDR2 are SGHTA and FQGTGA. The source of this sequence is an adult who was a healthcare worker with PCR-confirmed SARS-CoV-2 infection or an uninfected control (not recorded which). The specimen was whole blood. This chain uses TRBV7-3 with TRBJ2-2; 9 nucleotides match TRBD1. The CDR3 sequence: CASSPQDRGLGGELFF. CDR3 nucleotide sequence: TGTGCCAGCAGCCCCCAGGACAGGGGCCTAGGAGGGGAGCTGTTTTTT.